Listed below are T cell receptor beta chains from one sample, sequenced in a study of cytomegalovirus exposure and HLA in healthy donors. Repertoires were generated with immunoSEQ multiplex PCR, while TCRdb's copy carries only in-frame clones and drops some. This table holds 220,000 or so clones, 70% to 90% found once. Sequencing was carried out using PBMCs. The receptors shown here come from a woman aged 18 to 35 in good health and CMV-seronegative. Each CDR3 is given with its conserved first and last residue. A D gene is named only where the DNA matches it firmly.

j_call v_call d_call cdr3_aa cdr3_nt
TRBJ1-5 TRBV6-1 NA CASSPNGGKGQPQHF TGTGCCAGCAGCCCTAACGGGGGAAAGGGGCAGCCCCAGCATTTT
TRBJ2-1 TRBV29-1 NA CSLWNREWDEQFF TGCAGCCTCTGGAACAGGGAGTGGGATGAGCAGTTCTTC
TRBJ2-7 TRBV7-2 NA CASSSRTGALGEQYF TGTGCCAGCAGCTCTAGGACGGGAGCTTTGGGTGAGCAGTACTTC
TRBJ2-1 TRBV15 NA CATSMPQGNVLPYNEQFF TGTGCCACCAGCATGCCTCAAGGCAACGTATTACCTTACAATGAGCAGTTCTTC
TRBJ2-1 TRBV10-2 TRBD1 CASSRDRAPYNEQFF TGCGCCAGCTCAAGGGACAGGGCTCCCTACAATGAGCAGTTCTTC
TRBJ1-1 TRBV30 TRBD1 CAWDRETEAFF TGTGCCTGGGACAGGGAGACTGAAGCTTTCTTT
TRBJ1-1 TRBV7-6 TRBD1 CASSRDRGFSEAFF TGTGCCAGCAGCCGGGACAGGGGGTTCTCTGAAGCTTTCTTT
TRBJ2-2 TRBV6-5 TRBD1 CASSSDRVATGELFF TGTGCCAGCAGTTCCGACAGGGTCGCCACCGGGGAGCTGTTTTTT
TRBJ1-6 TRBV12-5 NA CASGLVGGAGNSPLHF TGTGCTAGTGGTTTGGTAGGGGGGGCCGGCAATTCACCCCTCCACTTT
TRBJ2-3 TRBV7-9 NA CASSLGGADTQYF TGTGCCAGCAGCTTAGGAGGGGCGGATACGCAGTATTTT
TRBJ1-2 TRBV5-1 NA CASSKQGSYGYTF TGCGCCAGCAGCAAACAGGGTTCATATGGCTACACCTTC
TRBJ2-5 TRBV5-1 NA CASSLTPEGPGTQYF TGCGCCAGCAGCTTGACTCCGGAGGGCCCCGGGACCCAGTACTTC
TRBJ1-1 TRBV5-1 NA CASSYQGGTEAFF TGCGCCAGCAGCTATCAGGGTGGCACTGAAGCTTTCTTT
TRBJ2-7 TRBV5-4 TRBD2 CASSPLWTSDVHEQYF TGTGCCAGCAGCCCCCTCTGGACTAGTGATGTCCACGAGCAGTACTTC
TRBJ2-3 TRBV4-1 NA CASSHGSRDPTDTQYF TGCGCCAGCAGCCACGGCTCCCGGGACCCCACAGATACGCAGTATTTT
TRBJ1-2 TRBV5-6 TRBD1 CASSLLGQGANGYTF TGTGCCAGCAGCTTGTTGGGACAGGGGGCGAATGGCTACACCTTC
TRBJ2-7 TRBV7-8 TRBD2 CASSAPGLAGDEQYF TGTGCCAGCAGCGCGCCGGGACTAGCGGGAGACGAGCAGTACTTC
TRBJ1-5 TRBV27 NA CASSWTQGQPQHF TGTGCCAGCAGCTGGACCCAGGGCCAGCCCCAGCATTTT
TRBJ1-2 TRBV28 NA CATVTGANYGYTF TGTGCCACCGTGACAGGCGCTAACTATGGCTACACCTTC
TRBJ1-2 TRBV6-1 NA CASRLGTYCRF TGTGCCAGCAGACTCGGGACCTACTGTAGGTTC